This T cell receptor beta chain was retrieved from a study of T cell responses to AZD1222 COVID-19 vaccine. Libraries were prepared by immunoSEQ multiplex PCR; TCRdb keeps only in-frame clonotypes and omits some of them. The table lists some 120,000 clones, approximately 80% of them singletons. V shed 5 bases and J shed 3 bases, with 16 bases lying between them. Germline CDR1 and CDR2: MNHEY and SVGEGT. This CDR3 contains 15 residues. The sequencing here drew on peripheral blood, taken 28 days after the second AZD1222 dose. The gene calls are TRBV6-2 or TRBV6-3 and TRBJ1-1; D gene uncertain. This TCR was recovered from an adult who received the AZD1222 COVID-19 vaccine. The CDR3 DNA sequence: TGTGCCAGCAGTAGAGCCGATACCTCCTACACTGAAGCTTTCTTT. Its protein is CASSRADTSYTEAFF.